A single sample is the source of the 14 T cell receptor beta chains below, sequenced in a study of T cells in Graves' hyperthyroidism and ophthalmopathy. Amplification of TCR beta CDR3 regions was performed using RNA transcripts as template. First-round RT-PCR of the TCR CDR3 relied on the HTBI primer set. TCRdb called the multiplex PCR reads again in MiXCR, with one record for every CDR3 protein. The table includes around 350,000 distinct CDR3 sequences, 19% detected once. The sequenced sample consisted of blood. The receptor source for this set is a woman between 18 and 29 years old with Graves' hyperthyroidism.

V usage is TRBV29-1 and J usage is TRBJ1-1; D unclear. CDR3 length: 13 amino acids. The V and J ends lost 3 bases and 0 bases respectively, with 8 bases between them. CDR1 is SQVTM, CDR2 ANQGSEA, per germline. The CDR3 loop is CSVEKQMNTEAFF. The CDR3 nucleotides read TGCAGCGTTGAGAAACAGATGAACACTGAAGCTTTCTTT.

In its sample, this clonotype was seen many times. This chain links TRBV20-1 with TRBJ2-7, with D hard to call. Looked up from germline, CDR1 is DFQATT and CDR2 is SNEGSKA (reference sequence). This CDR3 region has 11 residues. V gave up 6 bases and J gave up 5 bases, with 11 bases separating them. The CDR3 sequence: CSADSADEQYF. Here the CDR3 DNA reads TGCAGTGCCGATTCGGCGGACGAGCAGTACTTC.

This clonotype was detected many times. The rearrangement joins TRBV7-2 to TRBJ2-4; D gene unclear. Germline assignment: CDR1 SGHTA and CDR2 FQGNSA. The CDR3 contains 13 residues. The germline V and J ends were trimmed by 1 base and 11 bases, with 12 bases remaining between them. CDR3 in amino acids: CASSLDVVGVQYF. CDR3 nucleotides: TGTGCCAGCAGCTTAGATGTGGTGGGCGTTCAGTACTTC.

This clonotype has at least ten counts. A much bigger clone sits one base away, suggesting this may be a read error. This chain uses TRBV6-1 with TRBJ1-2; D is unresolved. The germline CDR1 and CDR2 sequences are MNHNS and SASEGT. The CDR3 spans 14 residues. CDR3 coding DNA: TGTGCCAGCAGTGAAGCGTCGGTTAACTATGGCCACACCTTC. Its translation is CASSEASVNYGHTF.

This clonotype has at least ten counts. This chain connects TRBV11-3 to TRBJ2-5, with D tentatively TRBD1 (6 bases). The length of the CDR3 is 13 residues. Trimming took 6 bases from V and 5 from J, leaving 13 bases between them. CDR1 is SGHNT, CDR2 YENEEA, per germline. This CDR3 is CASSKQGPETQYF. For the CDR3, the DNA is TGTGCCAGCAGTAAACAGGGCCCGGAGACCCAGTACTTC.

This clonotype was counted many times. The junction differs from germline at one of its ends, possibly a read error. V and J are TRBV3-1 and TRBJ2-5, with D maybe TRBD2 (6 bases). This CDR3 is built from 17 residues. Germline V lookup: CDR1 LGHDT, CDR2 YNNKEL (reference sequence). CDR3 loop: CACSQYNYSGAQETQYF. The CDR3 DNA follows: TGTGCCTGCAGCCAATATAATTATAGCGGAGCTCAAGAGACCCAGTACTTC.

The V and J genes are TRBV7-8 and TRBJ1-6; D remains unclear. CDR1 and CDR2 (germline): SGHVS, FQNEAQ. With 5 bases removed from V and 0 bases from J, the gap between germline ends came to 11 bases. This CDR3 comprises 16 residues. As DNA, the CDR3 is TGTGCCAGCAGCGTTTTAATTAGCTCCTATAATTCACCCCTCCACTTT. Protein sequence: CASSVLISSYNSPLHF.

This clonotype was counted between two and nine times. A read error may explain this, as a much larger clone is one base away. The genes are TRBV6-1 and TRBJ1-2; D unresolved. Trimming removed 3 bases at V and 4 bases at J, with 9 bases between. The CDR3 has 13 residues. CDR1 and CDR2 from the germline V gene are MNHNS and SASEGT. The CDR3 sequence is CASSEFPSYGYTF. CDR3 bases: TGTGCCAGCAGTGAGTTCCCAAGCTATGGCTACACCTTC.

The sample holds many counts of this clonotype. The chain recombines TRBV6-1 with TRBJ1-2, with D possibly matching TRBD1 (6 bases). Germline-derived CDR1 and CDR2 are MNHNS and SASEGT. This CDR3 is 14 amino acids long. Between the trimmed V and J ends, which lost 1 base and 7 bases, there was a span of 13 bases. The CDR3 sequence: CASSEVTGRSGYTF. The CDR3 nucleotides read TGTGCCAGCAGTGAAGTAACAGGGAGGAGTGGCTACACCTTC.

Concerning this clonotype itself: A much larger clonotype is one base distant, so this may be a read error. The chain couples TRBV7-9 to TRBJ1-1; D is unclear. CDR1 is SEHNR, CDR2 FQNEAQ, per germline (reference sequence). The CDR3 is 15 amino acids. Here the CDR3 reads CASSLRAYSPTEACF. CDR3 nucleotide sequence: TGTGCCAGCAGCTTAAGAGCGTACTCTCCCACTGAAGCTTGCTTT. Full variable domain (missing parts from reference TRBV7-9 and TRBJ1-1): DTGVSQNPRHKITKRGQNVTFRCDPISEHNRLYWYRQTLGQGPEFLTYFQNEAQLEKSRLLSDRFSAERPKGSFSTLEIQRTEQGDSAMYLCASSLRAYSPTEACFGQGTRLTVV.

This clonotype was seen many times. The chain carries TRBV7-8 and TRBJ2-5, with a possible D match to TRBD2 (5 bases). This CDR3 comprises 16 residues. Germline CDR1 reads SGHVS; CDR2 reads FQNEAQ. Trimming took 3 bases from V and 0 from J, leaving 14 bases between them. CDR3: CASSFNQDGNQETQYF. The CDR3 DNA follows: TGTGCCAGCAGCTTCAACCAGGACGGGAACCAAGAGACCCAGTACTTC.

This clonotype has a handful of counts. The chain recombines TRBV2 with TRBJ2-7, with D hard to call. Per germline, CDR1 SNHLY and CDR2 FYNNEI. This CDR3 is 11 amino acids long. Between the trimmed V and J ends, which lost 7 bases and 4 bases, there was a span of 8 bases. This chain's CDR3 is CASTWSYEQYF. The CDR3 DNA reads as TGTGCCAGCACCTGGAGTTACGAGCAGTACTTC.

This clonotype was counted many times. V gene TRBV7-9 combines with J gene TRBJ1-1; D not resolved. With 9 bases removed from V and 6 bases from J, the gap between germline ends came to 14 bases. The CDR3 is made up of 12 amino acids. Germline V gene data show CDR1 as SEHNR and CDR2 as FQNEAQ (reference sequence). CDR3 DNA: TGTGCCAGTATTGAGGGTACGGCTGAAGCTTTCTTT. It yields the protein CASIEGTAEAFF.

This clonotype was seen at least ten times. The V and J genes are TRBV6-5 and TRBJ1-1; D gene uncertain. Germline V gene sequence: CDR1 MNHEY, CDR2 SVGAGI. The V end lost 0 bases, the J end lost 3 bases, and 8 bases lay between the germline ends. This CDR3 is 14 amino acids long. CDR3 in DNA: TGTGCCAGCAGTTACTCGAAGAGGGACACTGAAGCTTTCTTT. Translating it yields CASSYSKRDTEAFF.